This TCR beta chain was recovered during a study of CD8 T cells in Susac syndrome. Reverse transcription of roughly 0.45 to 1 ug RNA used random hexamers. TCRdb reanalysed the immunoSEQ multiplex PCR reads using MiXCR and keeps one entry per CDR3 protein. The data contain about 140,000 distinct CDR3 sequences, 85% to 95% of them singletons. From blood CD8+ and CD4+ T cells, TCR beta sequences were generated. Trimming pared 5 bases from V and 4 bases from J, leaving 16 bases between. CDR3 length equals 14 residues. CDR1 DFQATT and CDR2 SNEGSKA come from the germline V gene (reference sequence). This rearrangement joins TRBV20-1 to TRBJ2-3; D might be TRBD2 (7 bases). The source is a human donor with Susac syndrome. Material: CD4+ T cells from PBMCs. This chain's CDR3 is CSASEGGRPDTQYF. The CDR3 nucleotides are TGCAGTGCTTCGGAGGGGGGGCGGCCAGATACGCAGTATTTT.